One and the same sample provided the 14 T cell receptor beta chains below, sequenced in a study of T cell changes during pregnancy in multiple sclerosis. Clones were read by immunoSEQ multiplex PCR, and TCRdb kept only the in-frame ones, dropping some. Seen here are about 59,000 clones, approximately 91% observed once, and the top ten hold around 1.3%. The sample here was peripheral blood, taken in the second trimester of pregnancy. These receptors originate from a female donor with multiple sclerosis, enrolled in a pregnancy study.

The chain combines TRBV18 with TRBJ2-7; 8 bases are shared with TRBD1. This CDR3 is 13 amino acids long. The V and J ends lost 6 bases and 5 bases, in that order; junction bases with no gene match: 6. Germline CDR1 KGHSH, CDR2 LQKENI. The CDR3 spells CASSQDRENEQYF. CDR3 nucleotide sequence: TGTGCCAGCTCGCAGGACAGGGAAAACGAGCAGTACTTC.

In its sample, this clone was seen once. J is TRBJ2-3 and V is TRBV19, with D possibly TRBD2 on 7 matching bases. Trimming cost V 6 bases and J 0 bases, with 13 bases left between them. The CDR3 totals 15 residues. Germline CDR1 and CDR2: LNHDA and SQIVND (reference sequence). CDR3 DNA sequence: TGTGCCAGTAGGACGAGGGGGGGGAGCACAGATACGCAGTATTTT. This encodes CASRTRGGSTDTQYF.

This clone has only a few counts. The V call is TRBV10-2, the J call TRBJ1-6, with D hard to call. Germline V gives CDR1 WSHSY, CDR2 SAAADI. Trimming took 6 bases from V and 9 from J, leaving 12 bases between them. The CDR3 has 13 residues. CDR3 protein: CASRRHHSSPLHF. CDR3 DNA sequence: TGCGCCAGCAGGAGACACCATAGTTCACCCCTCCACTTT.

V is TRBV5-6 and J is TRBJ1-1; D call uncertain. V was pared by 2 bases and J by 4 bases, with 21 bases between. CDR1 and CDR2 (germline): SGHDT, YYEEEE. CDR3 length: 17 amino acids. The CDR3 nucleotides are TGTGCCAGCAGCTTTTCGGGCTGGCGGGGTTCAGGCACTGAAGCTTTCTTT. This encodes CASSFSGWRGSGTEAFF.

This clone was seen just once. The chain carries TRBV19 and TRBJ2-6; TRBD1 matches 10 bases. V lost 5 bases to trimming and J lost 0 bases; unmatched junction nucleotides: 7. The CDR3 contains 18 residues. Looked up from germline, CDR1 is LNHDA and CDR2 is SQIVND (reference sequence). The CDR3 reads CASSARDRGLSGANVLTF. The CDR3 DNA reads TGTGCCAGTAGTGCCCGGGACAGGGGTCTCTCTGGGGCCAACGTCCTGACTTTC.

This chain joins TRBV28 and TRBJ2-7; a weak D match, TRBD2 (6 bases). This CDR3 region has 15 residues. Trimming removed 6 bases at V and 2 bases at J, with 17 bases between. From germline, CDR1 is MDHEN and CDR2 SYDVKM. Written as DNA, the CDR3 is TGTGCCAGCAGCCCCGTGGGGGGTTCGCCCTACGAGCAGTACTTC. The encoded protein is CASSPVGGSPYEQYF.

V gene TRBV6-5 combines with J gene TRBJ1-1; no definite D call. Trimming cost V 0 bases and J 0 bases, with 8 bases left between them. Germline V gene lookup returns CDR1 MNHEY and CDR2 SVGAGI. CDR3 length: 15 residues. The CDR3 DNA reads as TGTGCCAGCAGTTACTCTGTCTTAATGAACACTGAAGCTTTCTTT. Protein: CASSYSVLMNTEAFF.

V and J are TRBV7-2 and TRBJ2-5, with 15 bases lining up with TRBD2. The CDR3 length is 16 residues. Trimming cost V 3 bases and J 4 bases; bases outside gene matches: 3. Germline values: CDR1 SGHTA, CDR2 FQGNSA. CDR3 amino acids: CASSLGLAGGLETQYF. CDR3 nucleotide sequence: TGTGCCAGCAGCTTGGGACTAGCGGGGGGACTAGAGACCCAGTACTTC.

This rearrangement joins TRBV13 to TRBJ1-1; the match to TRBD1 covers 7 bases. After removal of 0 bases from V and 3 bases from J, the junction contained 7 bases not matched to a gene. The CDR3 has 16 residues. Germline CDR1 PRHDT, CDR2 FYEKMQ (reference sequence). The CDR3 here is CASSLGRQGRHTEAFF. The CDR3 bases are TGTGCCAGCAGCTTAGGGAGACAGGGAAGGCACACTGAAGCTTTCTTT.

This chain links TRBV5-1 with TRBJ2-3; the D gene is possibly TRBD2 (5 bases). The CDR3 contains 14 residues. In germline, CDR1 is SGHRS, CDR2 YFSETQ. V dropped 4 bases and J dropped 0 bases, with 9 bases sitting between them. CDR3 bases: TGCGCCAGCAGCGACGGGGATAGCACAGATACGCAGTATTTT. The encoded protein is CASSDGDSTDTQYF.

V usage is TRBV19 and J usage is TRBJ2-1, with 8 bases aligning to TRBD2. The CDR3 is 15 amino acids. The junction had 10 bases not matched to a gene; V was cut back by 3 bases and J by 9 bases. The germline V gene has CDR1 LNHDA and CDR2 SQIVND (reference sequence). The CDR3 loop is CASSIRTSFLGEQFF. DNA for the CDR3: TGTGCCAGTAGTATTAGGACTAGCTTTTTGGGTGAGCAGTTCTTC. The full variable domain, with the rest looked up from reference TRBV19 and TRBJ2-1, is DGGITQSPKYLFRKEGQNVTLSCEQNLNHDAMYWYRQDPGQGLRLIYYSQIVNDFQKGDIAEGYSVSREKKESFPLTVTSAQKNPTAFYLCASSIRTSFLGEQFFGPGTRLTVL.

This clone was observed a few times. This chain connects TRBV19 to TRBJ2-2; 7 bases are shared with TRBD1. Germline V CDR1 and CDR2: LNHDA, SQIVND (reference sequence). V gave up 7 bases and J gave up 6 bases; unmatched junction bases: 8. The CDR3 consists of 14 residues. The CDR3 sequence: CASNRQGWAGELFF. The CDR3 DNA follows: TGTGCCAGTAACCGACAGGGTTGGGCCGGGGAGCTGTTTTTT.

CDR3 region: CASSPVMTPEDGYTF. The CDR3 DNA sequence: TGTGCCAGCTCACCCGTTATGACTCCAGAGGATGGCTACACCTTC. This rearrangement joins TRBV18 to TRBJ1-2; D ambiguous. This CDR3 region has 15 residues. The germline V gene has CDR1 KGHSH and CDR2 LQKENI. V lost 3 bases to trimming and J lost 6 bases, with 17 bases between them.

The V call is TRBV9, the J call TRBJ2-3; D is ambiguous. Per germline, CDR1 SGDLS and CDR2 YYNGEE. The V and J ends lost 4 bases and 5 bases respectively, with 8 bases between them. The CDR3 has 12 residues. The CDR3: CASSQSLDTQYF. The CDR3 DNA is TGTGCCAGCAGCCAGTCTTTAGATACGCAGTATTTT. Combining the CDR3 with reference TRBV9 and TRBJ2-3 gives the whole variable domain DSGVTQTPKHLITATGQRVTLRCSPRSGDLSVYWYQQSLDQGLQFLIQYYNGEERAKGNILERFSAQQFPDLHSELNLSSLELGDSALYFCASSQSLDTQYFGPGTRLTVL.